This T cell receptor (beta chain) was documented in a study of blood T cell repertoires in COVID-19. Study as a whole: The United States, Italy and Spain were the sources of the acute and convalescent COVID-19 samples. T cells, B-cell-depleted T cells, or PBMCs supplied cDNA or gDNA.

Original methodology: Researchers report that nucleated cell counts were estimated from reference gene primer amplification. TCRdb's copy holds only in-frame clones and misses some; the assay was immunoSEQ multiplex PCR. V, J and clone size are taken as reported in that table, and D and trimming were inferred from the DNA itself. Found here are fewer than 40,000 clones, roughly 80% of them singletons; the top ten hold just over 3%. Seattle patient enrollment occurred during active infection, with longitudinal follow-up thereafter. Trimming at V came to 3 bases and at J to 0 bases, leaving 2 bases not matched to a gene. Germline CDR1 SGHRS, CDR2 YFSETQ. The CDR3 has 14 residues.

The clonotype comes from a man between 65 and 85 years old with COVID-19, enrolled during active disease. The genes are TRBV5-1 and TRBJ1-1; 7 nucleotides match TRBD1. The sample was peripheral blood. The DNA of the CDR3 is TGCGCCAGCAGCTCGGGACAGCTGAACACTGAAGCTTTCTTT. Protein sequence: CASSSGQLNTEAFF.